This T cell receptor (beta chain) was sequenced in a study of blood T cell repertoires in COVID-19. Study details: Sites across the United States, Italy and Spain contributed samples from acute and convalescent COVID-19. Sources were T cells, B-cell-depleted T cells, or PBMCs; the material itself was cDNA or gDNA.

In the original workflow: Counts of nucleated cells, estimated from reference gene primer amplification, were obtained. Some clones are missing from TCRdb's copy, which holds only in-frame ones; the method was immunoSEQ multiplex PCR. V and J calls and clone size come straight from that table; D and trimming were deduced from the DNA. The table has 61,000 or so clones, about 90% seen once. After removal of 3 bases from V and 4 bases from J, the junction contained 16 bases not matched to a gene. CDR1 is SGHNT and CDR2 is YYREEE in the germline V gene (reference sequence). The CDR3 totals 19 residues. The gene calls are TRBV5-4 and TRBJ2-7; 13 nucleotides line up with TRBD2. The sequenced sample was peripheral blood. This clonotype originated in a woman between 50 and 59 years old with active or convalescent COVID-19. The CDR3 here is CASSSGGLAGDMVLYEQYF. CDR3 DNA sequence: TGTGCCAGCAGCTCGGGAGGACTAGCGGGAGACATGGTTCTTTACGAGCAGTACTTC. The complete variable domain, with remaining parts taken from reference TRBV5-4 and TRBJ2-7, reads ETGVTQSPTHLIKTRGQQVTLRCSSQSGHNTVSWYQQALGQGPQFIFQYYREEENGRGNFPPRFSGLQFPNYSSELNVNALELDDSALYLCASSSGGLAGDMVLYEQYFGPGTRLTVT.